This TCR beta chain was recorded in a study of CD8 T cells in ankylosing spondylitis. In this sample, this clonotype turned up a few times. Germline CDR1 SGHDT, CDR2 YYEEEE. The V gene lost 0 bases and the J gene lost 7 bases, with 14 bases spanning the gap. The CDR3 spans 15 residues. TCRdb analysed the 5' RACE reads with MiXCR anew, one entry per CDR3 protein. The sample has about 190,000 distinct CDR3 sequences, around 13% seen once. This chain links TRBV5-6 with TRBJ1-5, with a weak D call TRBD1 (6 bases). The sample comprised blood, either unsorted or a sorted T cell fraction (not recorded which). The source is a female donor with ankylosing spondylitis or in good health (not recorded which). This CDR3 is CASSLGALGGQPQHF. In nucleotides, the CDR3 is TGTGCCAGCAGCTTGGGGGCATTGGGGGGCCAGCCCCAGCATTTT.